This TCR beta chain was sequenced for a study of response to subunit inactivated influenza vaccine. One entry per CDR3 protein results from TCRdb running MiXCR on the RT-PCR reads. The sample records roughly 520,000 distinct CDR3 sequences, around 25% being singletons. With respect to this clonotype: Its cognate antigen is unknown.

Overall study findings and caveats: Each seasonal influenza vaccination, the authors suggested, recruits few new T cells.

This sequence originates from a man aged 50 or older who received an inactivated influenza vaccine. The sample here was CD4+ T cells sorted from PBMCs, taken around 5 days after vaccination.

CDR3 sequence reads: CASSQGQFNYGYTF. DNA of the CDR3: TGTGCCAGCAGCCAAGGACAGTTCAACTATGGCTACACCTTC. The V and J genes are TRBV4-2 and TRBJ1-2; D is perhaps TRBD1 (5 bases). CDR3 length: 14 residues. The germline gives CDR1 LGHNA, CDR2 YNFKEQ. Trimming cost V 1 base and J 2 bases, with 8 bases left between them.